A selection of T cell receptor beta chains follows, all from one sample in a study of cytomegalovirus exposure and HLA in healthy donors. Sequencing was performed with immunoSEQ multiplex PCR; in TCRdb, only in-frame clones are kept and a portion is missing. The top ten hold 2.6% of the sample, which has 200,000 or so clones, around 70% seen once. The sample consisted of PBMCs. These receptors were obtained from a man aged 35-49 years in good health and CMV-seropositive. Each CDR3 is given with its conserved first and last residue. Each record gives: V gene, CDR3 length, CDR3 protein.

V gene: TRBV7-2
CDR3 length: 13
CDR3 protein: CASSFRDRAEAFF

V gene: TRBV5-1
CDR3 length: 15
CDR3 protein: CASSLAGGQYNEQFF

V gene: TRBV28
CDR3 length: 15
CDR3 protein: CASSSLARGNEKLFF

V gene: TRBV11-3
CDR3 length: 15
CDR3 protein: CASSPRGTHPGELFF

V gene: TRBV9
CDR3 length: 16
CDR3 protein: CASSVGASGDTGELFF

V gene: TRBV19
CDR3 length: 15
CDR3 protein: CASTSPGDGKNIQYF

V gene: TRBV9
CDR3 length: 12
CDR3 protein: CASSVGAGEQYF

V gene: TRBV27
CDR3 length: 13
CDR3 protein: CASSGTSSYEQYF

V gene: TRBV28
CDR3 length: 16
CDR3 protein: CASSPYRGGAPTEQYF

V gene: TRBV9
CDR3 length: 15
CDR3 protein: CASSVSTLPSYEQYF

V gene: TRBV28
CDR3 length: 17
CDR3 protein: CASSSFGADPLDNEQFF

V gene: TRBV4-1
CDR3 length: 15
CDR3 protein: CASCTRQGDNEKLFF

V gene: TRBV5-1
CDR3 length: 15
CDR3 protein: CASSATTGPPVEQYF

V gene: TRBV5-1
CDR3 length: 15
CDR3 protein: CASSPQGFSTDTQYF

V gene: TRBV6-5
CDR3 length: 15
CDR3 protein: CASSLTAYSNQPQHF

V gene: TRBV2
CDR3 length: 16
CDR3 protein: CASSGVAGGAGETQYF

V gene: TRBV27
CDR3 length: 14
CDR3 protein: CASSTRAGSGEQFF

V gene: TRBV5-1
CDR3 length: 16
CDR3 protein: CASSLVAGGIGNTIYF

V gene: TRBV5-1
CDR3 length: 15
CDR3 protein: CASSLGDRNNSPLHF

V gene: TRBV5-1
CDR3 length: 14
CDR3 protein: CASSLGPAQETQYF

V gene: TRBV5-1
CDR3 length: 14
CDR3 protein: CASSAGIYGYGQYF

V gene: TRBV5-6
CDR3 length: 14
CDR3 protein: CASSPATGIYGYTF

V gene: TRBV7-8
CDR3 length: 12
CDR3 protein: CASSPSPGSYTF

V gene: TRBV28
CDR3 length: 14
CDR3 protein: CASSSRQGMGGYTF

V gene: TRBV19
CDR3 length: 13
CDR3 protein: CASSIVPEGVAFF

V gene: TRBV25-1
CDR3 length: 15
CDR3 protein: CASSGGLGGVSPLHF

V gene: TRBV27
CDR3 length: 16
CDR3 protein: CASSSAQGAPYNEQFF

V gene: TRBV4-1
CDR3 length: 17
CDR3 protein: CASSPFSASGGTDTQYF

V gene: TRBV11-2
CDR3 length: 16
CDR3 protein: CASSFGTGGWNTEAFF

V gene: TRBV19
CDR3 length: 14
CDR3 protein: CAGSIGAVNQPQHF

V gene: TRBV7-8
CDR3 length: 12
CDR3 protein: CASSSGQGGKFF

V gene: TRBV28
CDR3 length: 20
CDR3 protein: CASNQGGLAGALSSTDTQYF

V gene: TRBV5-6
CDR3 length: 13
CDR3 protein: CASSLGGFGGYTF

V gene: TRBV11-1
CDR3 length: 15
CDR3 protein: CASSLGRGTGYEQYF

V gene: TRBV6-1
CDR3 length: 14
CDR3 protein: CASSGTGGTYEQYF

V gene: TRBV19
CDR3 length: 13
CDR3 protein: CASTRDRGYGYTF

V gene: TRBV7-9
CDR3 length: 14
CDR3 protein: CASSPDREQDTQYF

V gene: TRBV2
CDR3 length: 16
CDR3 protein: CASRWGGGYSGNTIYF

V gene: TRBV29-1
CDR3 length: 12
CDR3 protein: CSGAGGNTEAFF

V gene: TRBV27
CDR3 length: 14
CDR3 protein: CASSDRGNTGELFF

V gene: TRBV25-1
CDR3 length: 17
CDR3 protein: CASSGGLAGGSQETQYF